A single sample is the source of the 8 T cell receptor beta chains below, sequenced in a study of CD8 T cells in ankylosing spondylitis. No cognate antigen is known for these TCRs. Study-wide points: Apparently characteristic of ankylosing spondylitis blood was a TCR beta motif (under ten highly homologous variants).

Each CDR3 protein is one row after TCRdb ran MiXCR on the 5' RACE reads. The table lists about 220,000 distinct CDR3 sequences, about 7% of them singletons. The specimen was blood, either unsorted or a sorted T cell fraction (not recorded which). The receptors were gathered from a male donor with ankylosing spondylitis.

This clonotype has just a few counts. The chain uses TRBV6-2 or TRBV6-3 and TRBJ1-5, with D possibly matching TRBD1 (5 bases). V gave up 0 bases and J gave up 7 bases, with 16 bases separating them. The germline V gene encodes CDR1 MNHEY and CDR2 SVGEGT. The CDR3 loop spans 16 amino acids. This CDR3 is CASSYSDWGLDQPQHF. The CDR3 nucleotides read TGTGCCAGCAGTTACTCAGATTGGGGGTTGGACCAGCCCCAGCATTTT.

There are a few counts of this clonotype. V is TRBV27 and J is TRBJ1-1; no clear D. This CDR3 has 16 amino acids. CDR1 MNHEY and CDR2 SMNVEV come from the germline V gene (reference sequence). The germline V and J ends were trimmed by 0 bases and 0 bases, with 11 bases remaining between them. CDR3 sequence reads: CASSLSPGSMNTEAFF. DNA of the CDR3: TGTGCCAGCAGTTTATCCCCCGGAAGCATGAACACTGAAGCTTTCTTT.

This clonotype has ten or more counts. The V gene is TRBV7-9, the J gene TRBJ1-2, with TRBD1 identical over 7 bases. The germline gives CDR1 SEHNR, CDR2 FQNEAQ (reference sequence). With 1 base clipped from V and 4 bases from J, the junction kept 3 bases outside the gene matches. There are 14 residues in the CDR3. DNA for the CDR3: TGTGCCAGCAGCTTAGAGGGGGCTAGCTATGGCTACACCTTC. It encodes CASSLEGASYGYTF.

The chain combines TRBV2 with TRBJ2-1, with 7 bases fitting TRBD2. Per the germline V gene, CDR1 is SNHLY and CDR2 is FYNNEI. The ends lost 2 bases at V and 6 bases at J; junction bases unmatched: 10. This CDR3 comprises 16 residues. The CDR3 coding sequence is TGTGCCAGCAGTGAATGGGGGTCTAGCGGTTTCAATGAGCAGTTCTTC. Residues: CASSEWGSSGFNEQFF.

The V gene is TRBV9, the J gene TRBJ1-2; maybe TRBD1 (5 bases). The CDR3 is made up of 15 amino acids. The germline V gene encodes CDR1 SGDLS and CDR2 YYNGEE. V was clipped by 4 bases and J by 6 bases, with 19 bases between them. CDR3 DNA: TGTGCCAGCAGCCCTCAGGGCAGGGACGGAAATGGCTACACCTTC. Translated, it gives CASSPQGRDGNGYTF.

This clonotype appeared many times. The rearrangement joins TRBV27 to TRBJ2-5; weak D call: TRBD2 (6 bases). The germline V gene encodes CDR1 MNHEY and CDR2 SMNVEV (reference sequence). The V end lost 0 bases, the J end lost 5 bases, and 16 bases lay between the germline ends. This CDR3 contains 16 residues. Here the CDR3 reads CASSLSGGLPLETQYF. The CDR3 nucleotides read TGTGCCAGCAGTTTATCTGGGGGACTCCCATTGGAGACCCAGTACTTC.

This clonotype has ten or more counts. The chain employs TRBV2 and TRBJ2-1, with D maybe TRBD2 (7 bases). Germline CDR1 reads SNHLY; CDR2 reads FYNNEI. This CDR3 region has 14 residues. Trimming left V 9 bases short and J 0 bases short, with 12 bases between. The chain's CDR3 is CARGGGSSYNEQFF. CDR3 sequence (DNA): TGTGCCAGGGGGGGCGGGAGCTCCTACAATGAGCAGTTCTTC.

At least ten counts were recorded for this clonotype. V is TRBV5-1 and J is TRBJ1-2; 8 nucleotides align to TRBD1. The ends lost 5 bases at V and 6 bases at J; junction bases unmatched: 9. Germline V gene data show CDR1 as SGHRS and CDR2 as YFSETQ. The length of the CDR3 is 14 residues. The CDR3 here is CASSQWTGRDGYTF. The CDR3 DNA sequence: TGCGCCAGCAGTCAATGGACAGGGAGAGATGGCTACACCTTC.